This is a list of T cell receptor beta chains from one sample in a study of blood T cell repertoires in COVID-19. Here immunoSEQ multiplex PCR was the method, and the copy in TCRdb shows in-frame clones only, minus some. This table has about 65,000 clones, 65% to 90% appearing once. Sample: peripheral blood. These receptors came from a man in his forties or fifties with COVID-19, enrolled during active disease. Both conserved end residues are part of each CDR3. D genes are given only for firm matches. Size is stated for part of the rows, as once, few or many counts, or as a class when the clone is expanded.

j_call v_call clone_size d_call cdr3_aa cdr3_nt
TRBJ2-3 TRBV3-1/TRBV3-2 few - CASSQELAEPTDTQYF TGTGCCAGCAGCCAAGAGCTGGCGGAGCCCACAGATACGCAGTATTTT
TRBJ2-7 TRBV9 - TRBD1 CASSETGGTGAYEQYF TGTGCCAGCAGCGAGACGGGTGGGACAGGCGCCTACGAGCAGTACTTC
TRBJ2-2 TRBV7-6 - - CASSFAGGTGELFF TGTGCCAGCAGCTTTGCCGGAGGCACCGGGGAGCTGTTTTTT
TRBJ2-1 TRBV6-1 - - CASSEFPGVEQFF TGTGCCAGCAGTGAATTCCCAGGGGTGGAGCAGTTCTTC
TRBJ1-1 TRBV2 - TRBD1 CASSGQGMNTEAFF TGTGCCAGCAGTGGACAGGGGATGAACACTGAAGCTTTCTTT
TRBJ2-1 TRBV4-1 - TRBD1 CASSQGPGQRYNEQFF TGCGCCAGCAGCCAAGGACCGGGACAGAGGTACAATGAGCAGTTCTTC
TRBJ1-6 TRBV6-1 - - CASSEVPRTSSYNSPLHF TGTGCCAGCAGTGAAGTCCCACGTACGAGCTCCTATAATTCACCCCTCCACTTT
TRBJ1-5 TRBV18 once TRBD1 CASSRTGTDGQPQHF TGTGCCAGCTCCCGGACAGGGACAGATGGTCAGCCCCAGCATTTT
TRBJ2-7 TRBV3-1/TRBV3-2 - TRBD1 CASSQAQGGGYEQYF TGTGCCAGCAGCCAAGCACAGGGGGGCGGCTACGAGCAGTACTTC
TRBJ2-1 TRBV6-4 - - CASSEGSGAYNEQFF TGTGCCAGCAGTGAGGGATCCGGGGCCTACAATGAGCAGTTCTTC
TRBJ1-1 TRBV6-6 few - CASSRTDSEAFF TGTGCCAGCAGCCGGACAGACTCTGAAGCTTTCTTT
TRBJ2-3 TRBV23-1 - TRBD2 CASSQESSGNEAQSAQYF TGCGCCAGCAGTCAAGAGTCTAGCGGGAATGAAGCCCAGTCCGCGCAGTATTTT
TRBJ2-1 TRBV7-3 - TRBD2 CASSFLGLAYNEQFF TGTGCCAGCAGCTTTTTAGGACTAGCCTACAATGAGCAGTTCTTC
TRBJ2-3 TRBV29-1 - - CSVEGTESSTDTQYF TGCAGCGTTGAAGGGACAGAATCGTCAACAGATACGCAGTATTTT
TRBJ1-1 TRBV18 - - CASSPRGGNTEAFF TGTGCCAGCTCCCCAAGGGGGGGGAACACTGAAGCTTTCTTT
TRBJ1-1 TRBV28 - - CASSLVGTTEAFF TGTGCCAGCAGTTTGGTAGGGACTACGGAAGCTTTCTTT
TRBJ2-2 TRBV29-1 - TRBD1 CSVEGWTGGGSGELFF TGCAGCGTTGAAGGGTGGACAGGGGGCGGCTCCGGGGAGCTGTTTTTT
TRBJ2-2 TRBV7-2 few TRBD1 CASSSQGIGELFF TGTGCCAGCAGCTCACAGGGGATCGGGGAGCTGTTTTTT
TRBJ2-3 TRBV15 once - CATGGLVGRTDTQYF TGTGCCACCGGCGGACTTGTCGGGAGAACAGATACGCAGTATTTT
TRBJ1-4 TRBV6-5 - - CATQPTGGGNEKLFF TGTGCCACCCAACCCACGGGCGGAGGTAATGAAAAACTGTTTTTT
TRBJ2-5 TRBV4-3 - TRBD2 CASSVGTSGETQYF TGCGCCAGCAGTGTGGGGACTAGCGGGGAGACCCAGTACTTC
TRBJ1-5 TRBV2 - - CASSEQGLGNQPQHF TGTGCCAGCAGTGAACAGGGTTTGGGCAATCAGCCCCAGCATTTT
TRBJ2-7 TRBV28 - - CASSRGLNYEQYF TGTGCCAGCAGTCGGGGACTCAACTACGAGCAGTACTTC
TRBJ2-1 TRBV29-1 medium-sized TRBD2 CSVLGLAGQWEQFF TGCAGCGTCTTAGGACTAGCGGGTCAATGGGAGCAGTTCTTC
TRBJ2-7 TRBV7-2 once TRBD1 CASSPRTGGHEQYF TGTGCCAGCAGCCCCAGGACAGGGGGCCACGAGCAGTACTTC
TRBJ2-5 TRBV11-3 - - CASSSRSQETQYF TGTGCCAGCAGCTCTAGGTCCCAAGAGACCCAGTACTTC
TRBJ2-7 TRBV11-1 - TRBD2 CASSFAGTSSYEQYF TGTGCCAGCAGCTTCGCCGGGACTAGCTCCTACGAGCAGTACTTC
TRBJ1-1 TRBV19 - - CASSTGLFTEAFF TGTGCCAGTAGTACAGGTTTGTTCACTGAAGCTTTCTTT
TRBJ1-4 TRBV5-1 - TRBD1 CASSRLEGANEKLFF TGCGCCAGCAGCCGGTTGGAGGGGGCTAACGAAAAACTGTTTTTT
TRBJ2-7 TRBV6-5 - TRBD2 CASSPGLAGHEQYF TGTGCCAGCAGCCCGGGACTAGCGGGACATGAGCAGTACTTC
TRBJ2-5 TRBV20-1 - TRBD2 CSASQLAGGETQYF TGCAGTGCTAGTCAACTAGCGGGAGGAGAGACCCAGTACTTC
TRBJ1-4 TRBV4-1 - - CASSQDPRAGKLFF TGCGCCAGCAGCCAAGACCCCAGGGCTGGAAAACTGTTTTTT
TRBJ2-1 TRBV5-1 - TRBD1 CASSASGTGRINEQFF TGCGCCAGCAGCGCCTCCGGGACAGGGCGGATCAATGAGCAGTTCTTC
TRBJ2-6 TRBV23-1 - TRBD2 CASSQGVAGGSCSGANVLTF TGCGCCAGCAGTCAAGGGGTAGCGGGAGGTTCCTGCTCTGGGGCCAACGTCCTGACTTTC